One sample yielded the 22 T cell receptor beta chains listed below, sequenced in a study of blood T cell repertoires in COVID-19. TCRdb's table, derived via immunoSEQ multiplex PCR, lists solely in-frame clones and lacks some. Found here are more than 300,000 clones, around 92% of them singletons; the top ten hold 1.8%. The specimen was peripheral blood. Receptors originate from a woman aged 25 to 39 with COVID-19, enrolled during active disease.

The rearrangement uses TRBV10-1 and TRBJ2-7, with D maybe TRBD1 (5 bases). This CDR3 contains 14 residues. With 8 bases removed from V and 0 bases from J, the gap between germline ends came to 14 bases. Germline assignment: CDR1 WNHNN and CDR2 SYGVQD (reference sequence). CDR3 loop: CASRRQRNSYEQYV. Here the CDR3 DNA reads TGCGCCAGCCGCCGACAGAGAAACTCCTACGAGCAGTACGTC.

The chain carries TRBV13 and TRBJ1-1; a possible D gene is TRBD1 (6 bases). Germline V CDR1 and CDR2: PRHDT, FYEKMQ (reference sequence). The V and J ends lost 8 bases and 1 base respectively, with 14 bases between them. The CDR3 is 14 residues long. CDR3 coding DNA: TGTGCCAGCTTGCGGGGGGCTACGAACACTGAAGCTTTCTTT. It is translated as CASLRGATNTEAFF.

This clone was recorded only once. The chain couples TRBV7-9 to TRBJ1-1; 10 nucleotides align to TRBD1. The V and J ends lost 7 bases and 11 bases, in that order; junction bases with no gene match: 7. The germline CDR1 and CDR2 sequences are SEHNR and FQNEAQ (reference sequence). This CDR3 has 12 residues. The CDR3 region is CASTKTGGAAFF. As DNA, the CDR3 is TGTGCCAGCACCAAGACAGGGGGCGCGGCTTTCTTT.

The chain joins TRBV19 to TRBJ1-5, with 8 bases aligning to TRBD1. Germline V lookup: CDR1 LNHDA, CDR2 SQIVND (reference sequence). Trimming took 7 bases from V and 7 from J; bases not matched to a gene: 3. The CDR3 length is 12 residues. The CDR3 spells CASKTGAQPQHF. DNA for the CDR3: TGTGCCAGTAAGACAGGGGCGCAGCCCCAGCATTTT.

A note on this clone: The sample contains more than one DNA sequence encoding this CDR3. The CDR3 sequence is CASSLASYNEQFF. In DNA, the CDR3 is TGCGCCAGCAGCTTGGCTTCTTACAATGAGCAGTTCTTC. The V call is TRBV5-1, the J call TRBJ2-1; no firm D call. V lost 0 bases to trimming and J lost 4 bases, with 5 bases between them. CDR3 length: 13 amino acids. From germline, CDR1 is SGHRS and CDR2 YFSETQ.

This rearrangement joins TRBV4-3 to TRBJ2-5; TRBD2 agrees at 10 bases. The CDR3 is made up of 15 amino acids. V was clipped by 4 bases and J by 1 base; unmatched bases: 3. Germline V gives CDR1 LGHNA, CDR2 YSLEER. As DNA, the CDR3 is TGCGCCAGCAGCCTCCAGCGGGGGGGCCAAGAGACCCAGTACTTC. Translated: CASSLQRGGQETQYF.

The J gene is TRBJ1-2, the V gene TRBV27; D gene unclear. From germline, CDR1 is MNHEY and CDR2 SMNVEV (reference sequence). This CDR3 is 12 amino acids long. With 6 bases removed from V and 8 bases from J, the gap between germline ends came to 13 bases. CDR3 amino acids: CASRAPGRGYTF. The CDR3 DNA reads as TGTGCCAGCAGGGCCCCGGGGAGAGGCTACACCTTC.

This chain uses TRBV6-5 with TRBJ1-4; D is perhaps TRBD1 (6 bases). V dropped 6 bases and J dropped 6 bases, with 17 bases sitting between them. Germline assignment: CDR1 MNHEY and CDR2 SVGAGI. CDR3 size: 15 residues. The CDR3 reads CASRAVQGRDEKLFF. The CDR3 region has the DNA TGTGCCAGCAGGGCCGTACAGGGTCGGGATGAAAAACTGTTTTTT.

This chain joins TRBV19 and TRBJ1-5; D is unclear. The CDR3 consists of 14 residues. V was pared by 7 bases and J by 0 bases, with 10 bases between. CDR1 is LNHDA and CDR2 is SQIVND in the germline V gene (reference sequence). DNA of the CDR3: TGTGCCAGTAAGTACAGTTATAGCAATCAGCCCCAGCATTTT. This gives the protein CASKYSYSNQPQHF.

This sequence joins TRBV6-6 and TRBJ2-7; 9 bases line up with TRBD1. Losses at the gene ends were 4 bases for V and 7 bases for J; bases not matched to a gene: 11. This CDR3 has 15 residues. Germline CDR1 and CDR2: MNHNY and SVGAGI (reference sequence). The CDR3 region is CASSSGQGRVGEQYF. CDR3 sequence (DNA): TGTGCCAGCAGTTCTGGACAGGGGAGGGTTGGAGAGCAGTACTTC.

This clone was seen a single time. CDR3 residues: CASSQVPFFRRGGGELFF. The CDR3 nucleotides read TGTGCCAGCAGCCAAGTCCCGTTCTTCAGGAGGGGTGGCGGGGAGCTGTTTTTT. The rearrangement uses TRBV14 and TRBJ2-2, with a tentative D call TRBD2 (6 bases). Germline V gives CDR1 SGHDN, CDR2 FVKESK. The CDR3 sequence is 18 residues long. Deletions cut 1 base from V and 7 bases from J, with 22 bases between.

This clone was seen a single time. The chain uses TRBV6-5 and TRBJ1-2; the match to TRBD1 covers 12 bases. Germline assignment: CDR1 MNHEY and CDR2 SVGAGI. After removal of 7 bases from V and 7 bases from J, the junction contained 7 bases not matched to a gene. This CDR3 region has 14 residues. The CDR3: CASNSGTGGFGYTF. The CDR3 DNA sequence: TGTGCCAGCAACTCCGGGACAGGGGGCTTTGGCTACACCTTC.

The chain joins TRBV5-4 to TRBJ1-4; D unclear. V gave up 0 bases and J gave up 7 bases, with 4 bases separating them. The length of the CDR3 is 12 residues. The germline CDR1 and CDR2 sequences are SGHNT and YYREEE (reference sequence). The CDR3 sequence: CASSLEAEKLFF. The CDR3 DNA reads as TGTGCCAGCAGCTTGGAAGCTGAAAAACTGTTTTTT.

The CDR3 region is CASSESGRLQYF. Here the CDR3 DNA reads TGCGCCAGCAGTGAGTCGGGTAGACTCCAGTATTTT. This sequence joins TRBV10-1 and TRBJ2-3; the D is unclear. This CDR3 has 12 amino acids. V dropped 0 bases and J dropped 12 bases, with 10 bases sitting between them. Looked up from germline, CDR1 is WNHNN and CDR2 is SYGVQD (reference sequence).

The chain combines TRBV3-1 (or the pseudogene TRBV3-2) with TRBJ2-1; 7 bases agree with TRBD1. V shed 5 bases, J shed 4 bases, and the junction held 11 bases outside the gene matches. The CDR3 loop spans 16 amino acids. Germline values: CDR1 LGHDT, CDR2 YNNKEL (reference sequence). CDR3 DNA sequence: TGTGCCAGCAGCTCCACTTGGGGGACAGTTTACAATGAGCAGTTCTTC. Protein: CASSSTWGTVYNEQFF.

J is TRBJ2-1 and V is TRBV7-9; tentatively, D is TRBD1 (5 bases). The germline CDR1 and CDR2 sequences are SEHNR and FQNEAQ (reference sequence). The V and J ends lost 2 bases and 12 bases respectively, with 14 bases between them. The CDR3 has 13 amino acids. CDR3 amino acids: CASSLIRGGAQFF. CDR3 DNA sequence: TGTGCCAGCAGCTTAATAAGGGGTGGGGCGCAGTTCTTC.

The rearrangement joins TRBV5-1 to TRBJ2-3, with a tentative D call TRBD1 (6 bases). This CDR3 is built from 15 residues. Germline V lookup: CDR1 SGHRS, CDR2 YFSETQ. V was pared by 0 bases and J by 3 bases, with 11 bases between. The CDR3 spells CASSLAGDRTDTQYF. CDR3 nucleotides: TGCGCCAGCAGCTTGGCAGGGGATCGAACAGATACGCAGTATTTT. Full variable domain (missing parts from reference TRBV5-1 and TRBJ2-3): KAGVTQTPRYLIKTRGQQVTLSCSPISGHRSVSWYQQTPGQGLQFLFEYFSETQRNKGNFPGRFSGRQFSNSRSEMNVSTLELGDSALYLCASSLAGDRTDTQYFGPGTRLTVL.

This clone was seen just once. The chain couples TRBV6-5 to TRBJ1-6; the D gene is possibly TRBD1 (5 bases). Germline CDR1 and CDR2: MNHEY and SVGAGI. Between the trimmed V and J ends, which lost 6 bases and 9 bases, there was a span of 12 bases. The CDR3 runs to 13 residues. For the CDR3, the DNA is TGTGCCAGCAGCAGGGATCAGGCTTCACCCCTCCACTTT. Translation: CASSRDQASPLHF.

The genes are TRBV4-2 and TRBJ1-3; D is unclear. Germline assignment: CDR1 LGHNA and CDR2 YNFKEQ. V was trimmed by 1 base and J by 4 bases, leaving 8 bases between them. This CDR3 region has 14 residues. This CDR3 is CASSQGHGGNTIYF. CDR3 DNA sequence: TGTGCCAGCAGCCAAGGTCACGGGGGAAACACCATATATTTT.

The chain recombines TRBV5-1 with TRBJ2-3; TRBD2 matches 9 bases. The CDR3 covers 15 residues. The ends lost 4 bases at V and 7 bases at J; junction bases unmatched: 10. CDR1 SGHRS and CDR2 YFSETQ come from the germline V gene. The CDR3 DNA is TGCGCCAGCAGCCCCAGGATAGCGGGGGCTAATACGCAGTATTTT. As protein: CASSPRIAGANTQYF. The complete variable domain, with remaining parts taken from reference TRBV5-1 and TRBJ2-3, reads KAGVTQTPRYLIKTRGQQVTLSCSPISGHRSVSWYQQTPGQGLQFLFEYFSETQRNKGNFPGRFSGRQFSNSRSEMNVSTLELGDSALYLCASSPRIAGANTQYFGPGTRLTVL.

The V call is TRBV6-5, the J call TRBJ1-1; TRBD1 matches at 7 bases. Germline loops: CDR1 MNHEY, CDR2 SVGAGI. This CDR3 has 15 residues. V dropped 1 base and J dropped 1; count of bases not matched to a gene: 3. Here the CDR3 DNA reads TGTGCCAGCAGTTACTACAGACAGGGGAACACTGAAGCTTTCTTT. Translating gives CASSYYRQGNTEAFF.

The chain couples TRBV11-3 to TRBJ2-2; a possible D gene is TRBD1 (6 bases). Germline V gives CDR1 SGHNT, CDR2 YENEEA. The V and J ends lost 6 bases and 8 bases respectively, with 16 bases between them. CDR3 size: 14 residues. CDR3: CASSGRGDGGELFF. CDR3 nucleotides: TGTGCCAGCAGTGGCAGGGGTGATGGTGGGGAGCTGTTTTTT.